The sequence of this T cell receptor (beta chain) was determined in a study of cytomegalovirus exposure and HLA in healthy donors. Study in general: Out of 180 million or so T cells, an earlier analysis found more than 95 million unique TCR beta sequences in total.

The PCR made use of 60 Vbeta and 13 Jbeta primers. Data came from immunoSEQ multiplex PCR; TCRdb stores just in-frame clones and leaves some out. The table has about 150,000 clones, 85% seen once. General study results and limits: Solely CMV serostatus was available to characterize immune exposure. With later analysis, a missense DCLRE1C variant became linked to TCR beta V- and J-gene trimming. Later work found most CMV-associated TCR beta chains apparently HLA-restricted.

V lost 8 bases and J 2 bases, leaving 12 bases between the germline ends. This CDR3 is 13 amino acids long. Germline V gives CDR1 KGHSH, CDR2 LQKENI. A remark on this clone: Its antigen is undetermined.

This chain uses TRBV18 with TRBJ2-5; D ambiguous. What was sequenced was PBMCs. The source is a boy under 10 years old in good health and CMV-seronegative. CDR3 region: CASLGPGQETQYF. The CDR3 DNA is TGTGCCAGCCTCGGCCCGGGTCAAGAGACCCAGTACTTC.